A single sample is the source of the 15 T cell receptor beta chains below, sequenced in a study of T cells in tumors after PD-1 blockade (dated by TCRdb to between 2017 and 2020). Library preparation used the immunoSEQ multiplex PCR assay. TCRdb retrieved this table from immuneACCESS and kept in-frame rearrangements only. Not all clones are present; in checked studies, unresolved V genes account for under half, and no reason is known for the remainder. Within this sample are about 21,000 clones, with around 85% of them counted one time only. About a quarter of the sample lies in the top ten. The source material was PBMCs, sampled after anti-PD-1 therapy. All receptors come from a human donor with advanced basal cell or squamous cell carcinoma (not recorded which).

The V call is TRBV20-1, the J call TRBJ2-1; 11 bases are shared with TRBD2. The CDR3 totals 11 residues. Looked up from germline, CDR1 is DFQATT and CDR2 is SNEGSKA (reference sequence). CDR3 amino acids: CSLAGGHEQFF. CDR3 coding DNA: TGCTCTCTAGCGGGGGGTCATGAGCAGTTCTTC.

The chain joins TRBV7-9 to TRBJ2-1; 7 bases are a match to TRBD1. CDR3 length equals 16 residues. With V trimmed by 1 base and J by 7 bases, 10 bases remained unmatched. Germline V CDR1 and CDR2: SEHNR, FQNEAQ (reference sequence). CDR3 protein: CASSLGDRLQYNEQFF. CDR3 sequence (DNA): TGTGCCAGCAGCTTAGGGGACAGACTACAATATAATGAGCAGTTCTTC.

The rearrangement links TRBV19 to TRBJ2-2; D is unresolved. Germline lookup yields CDR1 LNHDA and CDR2 SQIVND (reference sequence). V shed 1 base and J shed 4 bases, with 7 bases lying between them. The length of the CDR3 is 14 residues. CDR3 in DNA: TGTGCCAGTAGTATAGGGTCGGGCACCGGGGAGCTGTTTTTT. Translating it yields CASSIGSGTGELFF.

This clone appeared a few times. The CDR3: CASASGDSYNEQFF. In DNA form, the CDR3 reads TGTGCCAGCGCAAGTGGGGACTCCTACAATGAGCAGTTCTTC. The chain employs TRBV5-4 and TRBJ2-1; D not certain. The V end lost 7 bases, the J end lost 0 bases, and 11 bases lay between the germline ends. The germline CDR1 and CDR2 sequences are SGHNT and YYREEE (reference sequence). The CDR3 has 14 amino acids.

V and J are TRBV7-9 and TRBJ1-5; no reliable D call. This CDR3 is 18 amino acids long. Germline V CDR1 and CDR2: SEHNR, FQNEAQ (reference sequence). Trimming shortened V by 0 bases and J by 1 base, and 16 bases separated the two germline ends. CDR3 region: CASSLAQRSERSNQPQHF. The CDR3 DNA sequence: TGTGCCAGCAGCTTAGCGCAGAGGTCGGAGAGGAGCAATCAGCCCCAGCATTTT.

The V and J genes are TRBV4-1 and TRBJ2-1; D may be TRBD2 (6 bases). V was cut by 4 bases and J by 1 base, with 11 bases left in between. Germline values: CDR1 MGHRA, CDR2 YSYEKL. The CDR3 contains 15 residues. The CDR3 coding sequence is TGCGCCAGCAGCCGAGCGGGTCAATCCTACAATGAGCAGTTCTTC. It encodes CASSRAGQSYNEQFF.

This chain connects TRBV3-1 (or the pseudogene TRBV3-2) to TRBJ1-6, with 8 positions matching TRBD1. Losses at the gene ends were 0 bases for V and 8 bases for J; bases not matched to a gene: 9. CDR3 size: 17 residues. Germline CDR1 is LGHDT and CDR2 is YNNKEL (reference sequence). The CDR3 is CASSQDQGGQAHSPLHF. The CDR3 DNA reads TGTGCCAGCAGCCAAGATCAAGGGGGACAGGCCCATTCACCCCTCCACTTT.

This clone appeared a single time. The rearrangement links TRBV5-5 to TRBJ2-3; D might be TRBD2 (6 bases). V lost 2 bases and J 5 bases, leaving 12 bases between the germline ends. CDR1 is SGHKS and CDR2 is YYEKEE in the germline V gene (reference sequence). CDR3 length: 14 residues. The CDR3 coding sequence is TGTGCCAGCAGCTTTTCAGGAGGGGAAGATACGCAGTATTTT. Translated: CASSFSGGEDTQYF.

The chain is built from TRBV4-1 and TRBJ1-3; no clear D gene. Trimming shortened V by 0 bases and J by 0 bases, and 6 bases separated the two germline ends. The germline CDR1 and CDR2 sequences are MGHRA and YSYEKL. The CDR3 runs to 15 residues. CDR3: CASSQDHTSGNTIYF. The CDR3 region has the DNA TGCGCCAGCAGCCAAGACCACACCTCTGGAAACACCATATATTTT.

There are a few counts of this clone. The chain carries TRBV7-9 and TRBJ1-1; 7 positions match TRBD1. This CDR3 comprises 14 residues. The ends lost 4 bases at V and 6 bases at J; junction bases unmatched: 8. The germline V gene has CDR1 SEHNR and CDR2 FQNEAQ (reference sequence). CDR3 DNA: TGTGCCAGCAGCTCCGGGACAGCGACCTCTGAAGCTTTCTTT. Amino acids: CASSSGTATSEAFF.

This clone occurred once. The V call is TRBV19, the J call TRBJ2-7; weak D call: TRBD1 (5 bases). The CDR3 length is 17 residues. CDR1 and CDR2 from the germline V gene are LNHDA and SQIVND (reference sequence). Trimming took 1 base from V and 2 from J, leaving 18 bases between them. The CDR3 is CASSIALGHQFPYEQYF. The CDR3 DNA is TGTGCCAGTAGTATAGCTTTAGGACACCAGTTTCCCTACGAGCAGTACTTC.

The genes are TRBV5-6 and TRBJ1-2; D gene unclear. Looked up from germline, CDR1 is SGHDT and CDR2 is YYEEEE. There are 12 residues in the CDR3. The CDR3 region is CAGGRLNYGYTF. The CDR3 DNA sequence: TGTGCGGGCGGGAGACTTAACTATGGCTACACCTTC.

The chain couples TRBV24-1 to TRBJ2-3; TRBD1 matches 10 bases. This CDR3 is built from 15 residues. CDR1 KGHDR and CDR2 SFDVKD come from the germline V gene. V lost 0 bases to trimming and J lost 6 bases; unmatched junction nucleotides: 2. Written as DNA, the CDR3 is TGTGCCACCAGTGATTTGGGACAGGGGGTTGATACGCAGTATTTT. It specifies CATSDLGQGVDTQYF.

CDR3 sequence reads: CASSQDWGSRDAYSPLHF. Here the CDR3 DNA reads TGTGCCAGCAGCCAAGATTGGGGTTCCCGGGACGCCTATTCACCCCTCCACTTT. The chain has TRBV4-2 and TRBJ1-6; TRBD1 is a possible D gene (5 bases). Germline lookup yields CDR1 LGHNA and CDR2 YNFKEQ. Trimming removed 0 bases at V and 8 bases at J, with 20 bases between. The CDR3 consists of 18 residues.

This sequence joins TRBV5-5 and TRBJ2-5; D unresolved. This CDR3 is 12 amino acids long. V was pared by 2 bases and J by 5 bases, with 7 bases between. Germline lookup yields CDR1 SGHKS and CDR2 YYEKEE (reference sequence). The CDR3 bases are TGTGCCAGCAGCTTTGTCGGTGAGACCCAGTACTTC. Encoded protein: CASSFVGETQYF.